The entry below gives a single TCR beta chain sequence along with its context. The specificity of this receptor is unknown. No qualities accompany the bases; no much larger clone lies one base away. This sample was taken from a study of blood T cell repertoires in COVID-19 (dated by TCRdb to the early 2020s). Turning to the overall study: Collaborator samples came from the United States, Italy and Spain and covered acute and convalescent phases of COVID-19. The material from the prospective study consisted of cDNA or gDNA derived from T cells, B-cell-depleted T cells, or PBMCs. Subjects who had been exposed to COVID-19, were actively infected with it, or had recovered from it provided the deeply sampled blood TCRbeta repertoires that made up the dataset. A freely available public database, intended as a resource for researchers studying the immune response to SARS-CoV-2, is where the repertoires were released. The samples were drawn from the first 160 participants of the ongoing ImmuneRACE study and from 950 to 1,500 subjects provided by 6 global collaborators. A de-identified subject ID, COVID-19 status, age in years and sex were almost always included in the sample metadata. HLA class I and class II types, where available, came from metadata supplied by the sample provider rather than from assay-based typing. Study-wide conclusions, independent of this receptor: Clinical and demographic metadata were provided uncurated, with the amount varying by source and participant.

Each collaborating institution followed its own protocols to collect whole blood in K2EDTA tubes. For TCRbeta analysis, collaborator samples were shipped as frozen whole blood, as isolated PBMCs, or as DNA extracted from either sample type. CDR1 and CDR2 (SGHKS, YYEKEE) derive from the germline V gene (reference sequence). Including cysteine and phenylalanine, the CDR3 has 13 amino acids. The kept DNA is CDR3 alone, 39 bases in frame from the first base. Trimming costs V 4 bases and J 4 bases, and their ends lie 9 bases apart. The immunoSEQ Assay, a bias-controlled multiplex PCR, was used to amplify TCRbeta CDR3 regions from genomic DNA. On the study's bioinformatics: The number of nucleated cells in each sample was estimated from the amplification of reference gene primers within the assay. To quantify the absolute abundance of each unique TCRbeta CDR3 rearrangement, sequence reads were collapsed and filtered. For each sample, productive Simpson clonality was calculated by taking the square root of Simpson's diversity index across productive rearrangements. The table comes from immuneACCESS by way of TCRdb, which keeps in-frame sequences with V and J called. Part of the clones is missing from these tables; in studies checked, under half for an unresolved V gene and the rest for unknown reasons. The DNA gave D and trimming, while V, J and clone size come from that table. The sample has 250,000 to 300,000 clones on record, around 90% of them singletons. Roughly 0.8% of the sample is in the top ten clones.

The TCR sequence derives from a woman aged 25-40 years with acute or convalescent COVID-19. The specimen sequenced was peripheral blood. Recombination linked TRBV5-5 to TRBJ1-3; the D gene is not confidently resolved. The CDR3: CASSRPGGNTIYF. The sequenced DNA: TGTGCCAGCAGCCGCCCTGGCGGAAACACCATATATTTT. With the rest looked up from the reference TRBV5-5 and TRBJ1-3 genes rather than sequenced, the full variable domain is DAGVTQSPTHLIKTRGQQVTLRCSPISGHKSVSWYQQVLGQGPQFIFQYYEKEERGRGNFPDRFSARQFPNYSSELNVNALLLGDSALYLCASSRPGGNTIYFGEGSWLTVV.